This entry describes one T cell receptor (beta chain). Its antigen is undetermined. This record belongs to a study of blood T cell dynamics during melanoma immunotherapy. Study details: Standard first-line treatment here was pembrolizumab or nivolumab plus ipilimumab in metastatic melanoma. Study-wide results and limits: Cell-free DNA CDR3 sequences most resembled the immune-effector CD8+ subset, which was also most clonal.

Trimming removed 4 bases from V and 5 bases from J; junction bases left unmatched: 5. Germline lookup yields CDR1 SGDLS and CDR2 YYNGEE. The CDR3 extends over 14 amino acids. Profiling relied on immunoSEQ multiplex PCR, and the TCRdb table lists in-frame clones only, not all of them. The sample consists of 10,000 to 15,000 clones, about 90% of them appearing once. Stated time point: week 3, after first cycle of checkpoint inhibitor. One draw preceded checkpoint blockade; another followed its first cycle at week 3. Disease control meant complete response, partial response or stable disease at 12 weeks.

The chain links TRBV9 to TRBJ2-3, with 9 positions matching TRBD1. The TCR sequence derives from a human donor with melanoma. The sample here was effector memory CD8+ T cells from blood, taken from a patient treated with checkpoint blockade. The CDR3 region has the DNA TGTGCCAGCAGCCCCGGGACAGGGAGAGATACGCAGTATTTT. Translating it yields CASSPGTGRDTQYF.